The sequence of this T cell receptor (beta chain) was determined in a study of T-cell memory formation after mild COVID-19. Sample barcodes and UMIs were carried by the TCR alpha and TCR beta cDNA libraries that 5'RACE generated with constant-segment primers. One entry per CDR3 protein, called by TCRdb with MiXCR from the 5' RACE reads. The data hold just over 400,000 distinct CDR3 sequences, with roughly a quarter observed a single time. This CDR3 region has 13 residues. The germline V and J ends were trimmed by 3 bases and 5 bases, with 12 bases remaining between them. Germline CDR1 is DFQATT and CDR2 is SNEGSKA (reference sequence). General study results and limits: Contracting CD4+ clones lay largely in CM and EM, with CD8+ ones residing in EMRA.

Remarks on this clonotype: Its matching antigen is unknown.

The clonotype comes from an adult woman who had mild COVID-19 (a few samples of this study predate the infection). Cell type and time point are not known. This chain links TRBV20-1 with TRBJ2-3, with unresolved D. The source material was PBMCs or a T cell subset sorted from them (not recorded which). CDR3 loop: CSARTNYGDTQYF. Written as DNA, the CDR3 is TGCAGTGCTAGGACAAATTATGGAGATACGCAGTATTTT.